A selection of T cell receptor beta chains follows, all from one sample in a study of human T cells and chemical hapten exposure. TCRdb processed the 5' RACE reads anew with MiXCR; each CDR3 protein has one entry. The sample lists more than 140,000 distinct CDR3 sequences, about 4.3% occurring once. The receptors were gathered from a female donor in good health. Each CDR3 is given with its conserved first and last residue. The D gene is left open where the match is weak. Size is stated for part of the rows, as once, few or many counts, or as a class when the clone is expanded.

j_call v_call clone_size d_call cdr3_nt cdr3_aa
TRBJ1-1 TRBV7-9 . . TGTGCCAGCAGCCCGGGGGGGGGGAAAGGGGCTTTCTTT CASSPGGGKGAFF
TRBJ1-6 TRBV7-2 many . TGTGCCAGCAGCTTACAGACACAAATCCCACCCCTCCACTTT CASSLQTQIPPLHF
TRBJ1-1 TRBV11-2 many . TGTGCCAGCAGCTTAGACCGCGTCATGAACACTGAAGCTTTCTTT CASSLDRVMNTEAFF
TRBJ1-1 TRBV5-4 . TRBD1 TGTGCCAGCAGCTACAACAGGGGATCGAACACTGAAGCTTTCTTT CASSYNRGSNTEAFF
TRBJ1-2 TRBV11-1 . TRBD1 TGTGCCAGCAGCCTGACAGGGGACGATGGCTACACCTTC CASSLTGDDGYTF
TRBJ1-5 TRBV5-1 many . TGCGCCAGCAGCCCCGGGACATTTAATCAGCCCCAGCATTTT CASSPGTFNQPQHF
TRBJ1-1 TRBV6-1 . TRBD1 TGTGCCAGCAGTGTGGGACAGGGATGGACTGAAGCTTTCTTT CASSVGQGWTEAFF
TRBJ2-1 TRBV27 many . TGTGCCAGCAGTTTAATCCGAAGCTCCTACAATGAGCAGTTCTTC CASSLIRSSYNEQFF
TRBJ2-7 TRBV18 many TRBD2 TGTGCCAGCTCACCCCGGACTAGCGGTTACGAGCAGTACTTC CASSPRTSGYEQYF
TRBJ1-1 TRBV4-3 many TRBD1 TGCGCCAGCAGCCTAAACCGACAGGGTTGGGGCACTGAAGCTTTCTTT CASSLNRQGWGTEAFF
TRBJ2-3 TRBV18 many TRBD2 TGTGCCAGCTCACCGACTAGCGGGGGACCAGATACGCAGTATTTT CASSPTSGGPDTQYF
TRBJ1-6 TRBV12-3/TRBV12-4 many TRBD1 TGTGCCAGCAGATCTGACAGGGCAAATTCACCCCTCCACTTT CASRSDRANSPLHF
TRBJ2-1 TRBV6-2/TRBV6-3 once . TGTGCCAGCAGTTCGTTAGGGGACAATGAGCAGTTCTTC CASSSLGDNEQFF
TRBJ1-1 TRBV5-6 many . TGTGCCAGCAGCGGGCTGGGGGCCCTCACTGAAGCTTTCTTT CASSGLGALTEAFF
TRBJ2-2 TRBV11-2 many TRBD2 TGTGCCAGCAGCACCCGAGCGGGGGGGCCCATGAACACCGGGGAGCTGTTTTTT CASSTRAGGPMNTGELFF
TRBJ2-3 TRBV12-3/TRBV12-4 many TRBD1 TGTGCCAGCATAGACAGGGGTCCTAGCACAGATACGCAGTATTTT CASIDRGPSTDTQYF
TRBJ2-7 TRBV12-3/TRBV12-4 few . TGTGCCAGCAGTAGTATCTCCGAGCAGTACTTC CASSSISEQYF
TRBJ2-7 TRBV20-1 . TRBD1 TGCAGTGCTACCGCCAGGGGGTCCTACGAGCAGTACTTC CSATARGSYEQYF
TRBJ2-2 TRBV10-3 . TRBD2 TGTGCCATCAGCTTAAGACTAGCGGGGAACACCGGGGAGCTGTTTTTT CAISLRLAGNTGELFF
TRBJ2-7 TRBV20-1 few . TGCAGTGCCGCATCGCTAGCGATGGTTGGTTACGAGCAGTACTTC CSAASLAMVGYEQYF
TRBJ2-2 TRBV5-8 . . TGTGCCAGCAGCTTGGGCCTCCATGTCGGACAGGGCGGGGGAAGGACCGGGGAGCTGTTTTTT CASSLGLHVGQGGGRTGELFF
TRBJ1-5 TRBV10-3 many . TGTGCCATCAGTTCGGGGGTGTATAGCAATCAGCCCCAGCATTTT CAISSGVYSNQPQHF
TRBJ1-1 TRBV5-1 many . TGCGCCAGCAGCTTGGATCCGGGGCGAGTGAACACTGAAGCTTTCTTT CASSLDPGRVNTEAFF
TRBJ2-1 TRBV5-4 many . TGTGCCAGCAGCTCCCCGGACAGATACTCCTACAATGAGCAGTTCTTC CASSSPDRYSYNEQFF
TRBJ1-1 TRBV5-1 many TRBD1 TGCGCCAGCAGCGTGGTGGGACAGGGCTCTGAAGCTTTCTTT CASSVVGQGSEAFF
TRBJ1-1 TRBV5-1 many . TGCGCCAGCAGCTTGGGCGAGTTCCCGGGCACTGAAGCTTTCTTT CASSLGEFPGTEAFF
TRBJ2-3 TRBV7-2 few TRBD2 TGTGCCAGCAGCTTTGTCGCGGGGGGCCGCACAGATACGCAGTATTTT CASSFVAGGRTDTQYF
TRBJ2-7 TRBV6-6 . . TGTGCCAGCAGTTACTCAGGGGGGGACTACGAGCAGTACTTC CASSYSGGDYEQYF
TRBJ1-1 TRBV5-1 many TRBD1 TGCGCCAGCAGCCTAGGGACAGTGGGGTTTACTGAAGCTTTCTTT CASSLGTVGFTEAFF
TRBJ2-3 TRBV7-2 many . TGTGCCAGCAGCCGGACCGGGACCCGCACAGATACGCAGTATTTT CASSRTGTRTDTQYF
TRBJ2-7 TRBV18 many . TGTGCCAGCTCACCATTGATAACATCGGAGCAGTACTTC CASSPLITSEQYF
TRBJ2-2 TRBV24-1 many . TGTGCCACCAGTGATTGGGGCAGGAACACCGGGGAGCTGTTTTTT CATSDWGRNTGELFF
TRBJ2-1 TRBV9 many TRBD2 TGTGCCAGCAGCGTAGGTCTACTAGCGGGGCCCCTTAGCCATGAGCAGTTCTTC CASSVGLLAGPLSHEQFF
TRBJ1-1 TRBV5-1 many . TGTGCCAGCAGCTTGGACAGTATGAACACTGAAGCTTTCTTT CASSLDSMNTEAFF
TRBJ2-1 TRBV6-5 many TRBD1 TGTGCCAGCAGGGAGGGACAGGGGGCGGGTGAGCAGTTCTTC CASREGQGAGEQFF
TRBJ2-1 TRBV7-2 many . TGTGCCAGCAGCTTAGCGCTACACGACAATGAGCAGTTCTTC CASSLALHDNEQFF
TRBJ2-2 TRBV15 many . TGTGCCACCAGCAGGGGTTCGGCCGGGGAGCTGTTTTTT CATSRGSAGELFF
TRBJ2-7 TRBV5-1 many . TGCGCCAGCAGATTATTAATGGGCGACTACGAGCAGTACTTC CASRLLMGDYEQYF
TRBJ1-6 TRBV3-1 . . TGTGCCAGCAGCCAAGGAAGGGGTTCACCCCTCCACTTT CASSQGRGSPLHF
TRBJ2-7 TRBV6-2/TRBV6-3 many TRBD2 TGTGCCAGCAGAGACGGGGGGATTGCAAGCACCTACGAGCAGTACTTC CASRDGGIASTYEQYF